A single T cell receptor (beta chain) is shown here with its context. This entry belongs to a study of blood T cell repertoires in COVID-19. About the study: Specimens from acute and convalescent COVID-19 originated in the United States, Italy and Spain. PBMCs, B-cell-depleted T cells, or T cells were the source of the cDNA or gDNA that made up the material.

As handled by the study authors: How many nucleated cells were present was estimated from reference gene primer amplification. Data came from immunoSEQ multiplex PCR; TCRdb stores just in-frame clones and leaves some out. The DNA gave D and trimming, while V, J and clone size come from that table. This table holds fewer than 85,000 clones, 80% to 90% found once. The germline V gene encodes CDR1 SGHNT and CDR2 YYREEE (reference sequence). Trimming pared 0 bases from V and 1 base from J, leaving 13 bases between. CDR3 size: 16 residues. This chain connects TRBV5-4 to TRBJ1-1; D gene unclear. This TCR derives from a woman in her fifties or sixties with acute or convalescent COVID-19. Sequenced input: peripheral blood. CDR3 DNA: TGTGCCAGCAGCTTGGGTGGGCCTACTGGGAACACTGAAGCTTTCTTT. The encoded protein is CASSLGGPTGNTEAFF.